These T cell receptor beta chains were read from a single sample in a study of monozygotic twins with cystic fibrosis. Only in-frame clones appear in the TCRdb table, and some are missing; sequencing was by immunoSEQ multiplex PCR. The data show under 30,000 clones, around 96% seen once. Sequenced material: blood. The receptors were sampled from a girl aged 2 to 10 with cystic fibrosis. Each CDR3 is given with its conserved first and last residue. The D gene is left open where the match is weak. Some rows have no size entry. The others give once, few or many, or a class for an expanded clone.

>TRBV7-6|TRBD1|NA|TRBJ1-1
CASSPDWDRENTEAFF
TGTGCCAGCAGCCCCGATTGGGACAGGGAGAACACTGAAGCTTTCTTT
>TRBV28|TRBD1|NA|TRBJ2-7
CASSLWIGQGAHEQYF
TGTGCCAGCAGTTTATGGATAGGGCAGGGGGCTCACGAGCAGTACTTC
>TRBV5-5|TRBD1|NA|TRBJ1-4
CASSAGTATNEKLFF
TGTGCCAGCAGCGCCGGGACAGCAACTAATGAAAAACTGTTTTTT
>TRBV9|NA|NA|TRBJ2-3
CASSPSGLRGKDTQYF
TGTGCCAGCAGCCCCTCAGGTCTGAGGGGAAAGGATACGCAGTATTTT
>TRBV5-1|NA|once|TRBJ1-2
CASSLDRSYGYTF
TGCGCCAGCAGCTTGGACAGGTCCTATGGCTACACCTTC
>TRBV20-1|NA|NA|TRBJ2-2
CSASLGGELFF
TGCAGTGCTAGTTTGGGCGGGGAGCTGTTTTTT
>TRBV10-3|NA|NA|TRBJ1-1
CAIRGNTEAFF
TGTGCCATCAGGGGGAACACTGAAGCTTTCTTT
>TRBV30|NA|NA|TRBJ2-1
CAGERADSSYNEQFF
TGTGCTGGGGAGAGAGCGGATAGCTCCTACAATGAGCAGTTCTTC
>TRBV30|TRBD1|NA|TRBJ2-1
CAWSAGQGRNEQFF
TGTGCCTGGAGCGCGGGACAGGGGAGGAATGAGCAGTTCTTC
>TRBV7-3|TRBD2|NA|TRBJ2-3
CASSPLAGGGTDTQYF
TGTGCCAGCAGCCCCCTAGCGGGAGGTGGCACAGATACGCAGTATTTT
>TRBV29-1|NA|NA|TRBJ1-1
CSVRKRGTEAFF
TGCAGCGTTAGGAAAAGGGGGACTGAAGCTTTCTTT
>TRBV4-2|TRBD1|NA|TRBJ2-7
CASSPRDRLFGEQYF
TGTGCCAGCAGCCCCCGGGACAGGCTCTTTGGGGAGCAGTACTTC
>TRBV21-1|NA|NA|TRBJ1-5
CASSQPGGESNQPQHF
TGTGCCAGCAGCCAACCAGGGGGCGAGAGCAATCAGCCCCAGCATTTT
>TRBV28|NA|NA|TRBJ2-7
CASSFRGERSYEQYF
TGTGCCAGCAGTTTTAGGGGAGAAAGATCCTACGAGCAGTACTTC
>TRBV27|TRBD1|NA|TRBJ2-1
CASSRQGSVEQFF
TGTGCCAGCAGTCGACAGGGGTCGGTTGAGCAGTTCTTC
>TRBV19|NA|NA|TRBJ2-7
CASSRRVDSYEQYF
TGTGCCAGTAGTAGGCGGGTTGACTCCTACGAGCAGTACTTC
>TRBV5-4|NA|NA|TRBJ1-1
CASTSNPDTEAFF
TGTGCCAGCACCAGTAACCCGGACACTGAAGCTTTCTTT
>TRBV4-1|NA|once|TRBJ1-4
CASSQDTWGATNEKLFF
TGCGCCAGCAGCCAAGATACGTGGGGTGCAACTAATGAAAAACTGTTTTTT
>TRBV5-4|TRBD2|once|TRBJ2-1
CASSFLAGGVDEQFF
TGTGCCAGCAGCTTCCTAGCGGGAGGTGTGGATGAGCAGTTCTTC
>TRBV7-2|NA|NA|TRBJ2-1
CASSPNGPYNEQFF
TGTGCCAGCAGCCCGAACGGCCCATACAATGAGCAGTTCTTC
>TRBV9|NA|NA|TRBJ2-7
CASSVGGDEQYF
TGTGCCAGCAGCGTAGGGGGAGACGAGCAGTACTTC
>TRBV5-1|NA|NA|TRBJ1-1
CASSLTGNTEAFF
TGCGCCAGCAGCTTGACAGGGAACACTGAAGCTTTCTTT
>TRBV7-9|TRBD1|NA|TRBJ2-1
CASSLSWVTGDNEQFF
TGTGCCAGCAGCTTAAGTTGGGTGACAGGGGACAATGAGCAGTTCTTC
>TRBV28|NA|NA|TRBJ2-5
CASSWFVAGRPQETQYF
TGTGCCAGCAGTTGGTTTGTCGCGGGAAGACCGCAAGAGACCCAGTACTTC
>TRBV9|TRBD1|NA|TRBJ2-2
CASSVDPGQGARTGELFF
TGTGCCAGCAGCGTAGACCCGGGACAGGGGGCGCGGACCGGGGAGCTGTTTTTT
>TRBV6-1|NA|NA|TRBJ2-6
CASQGTSGANVLTF
TGTGCCAGCCAAGGGACGTCTGGGGCCAACGTCCTGACTTTC
>TRBV7-9|NA|NA|TRBJ2-1
CASSWDFYNEQFF
TGTGCCAGCAGCTGGGACTTCTACAATGAGCAGTTCTTC
>TRBV28|NA|NA|TRBJ1-4
CASSAPPQRATNEKLFF
TGTGCCAGCAGTGCACCTCCCCAGAGGGCAACTAATGAAAAACTGTTTTTT